This entry describes one T cell receptor beta chain. In the original analysis: Using reference gene primer amplification, nucleated cell counts were estimated. Clones were sequenced by immunoSEQ multiplex PCR, and TCRdb holds only the in-frame ones, with some missing. The V and J calls and clone size are taken from that table; D and trimming were inferred from the DNA. The sample records some 260,000 clones, roughly 88% being singletons. This entry comes from a study of blood T cell repertoires in COVID-19. In the study overall: Whether acute or convalescent, the COVID-19 samples came from the United States, Italy and Spain.

V was pared by 4 bases and J by 4 bases, with 16 bases between. Germline CDR1 and CDR2: SGHVS and FNYEAQ. The CDR3 contains 15 residues. The chain uses TRBV7-6 and TRBJ2-5, with D possibly TRBD2 on 6 matching bases. The TCR comes from a woman aged 40-49 years who had recovered from COVID-19. Sequencing input: peripheral blood. The CDR3 DNA follows: TGTGCCAGCAGCTCCCTGGGACTGAAGGTAGAGACCCAGTACTTC. Protein product: CASSSLGLKVETQYF.